This T cell receptor beta chain was found in a study of blood T cell repertoires in COVID-19 (dated by TCRdb to 2018 to 2021). At the level of the whole study: Collaborator samples came from the United States, Italy and Spain and covered acute and convalescent phases of COVID-19. Samples came from the ongoing ImmuneRACE study (first 160 participants) plus 1,254 subjects from 6 global collaborators. The repertoires were made available in a free public database intended to serve as a resource for research on the immune response to SARS-CoV-2. The sample metadata nearly always contained a de-identified subject ID, COVID-19 status, age in years and sex. The material from the prospective study consisted of cDNA or gDNA derived from T cells, B-cell-depleted T cells, or PBMCs. The dataset comprised deeply sampled blood TCRbeta repertoires from subjects exposed to, actively infected with, or recovered from COVID-19. Where available, HLA class I and class II types were obtained from metadata supplied by the sample provider rather than from assay-based typing.

Beyond this particular receptor, the publication reports: Clinical and demographic metadata were provided uncurated, with the amount varying by source and participant.

Comments on this clone: No cognate antigen has been identified for it. The input lacks base qualities; no much larger clone sits a single base away.

CDR1 SGHRS and CDR2 YFSETQ were looked up in the germline V gene. V is cut by 7 bases and J by 3 bases, and the space between the germline ends is 13 bases. The CDR3 starts with the cysteine, ends with the phenylalanine, and has 14 residues. The CDR3 DNA has 42 bases and is translated from base 1. In Seattle, one collaborating source enrolled patients while the infection was active and tracked those patients longitudinally over the course of disease. The collaborating institutions used their own protocols to collect whole blood in K2EDTA tubes. For TCRbeta analysis, collaborators shipped samples in one of three forms: frozen whole blood, isolated PBMCs, or DNA extracted from either of those sample types. TCRbeta CDR3 regions were amplified from genomic DNA using the immunoSEQ Assay, a bias-controlled multiplex PCR. The source study handled its data this way. The number of nucleated cells in each sample was estimated by amplification of reference gene primers within the assay. Sequence reads were collapsed and filtered to measure the absolute abundance of every unique TCRbeta CDR3 rearrangement. Productive Simpson clonality was computed per sample as the square root of Simpson's diversity index over productive rearrangements. TCRdb stores this immuneACCESS table with in-frame sequences only. Part of the clones is absent; in the studies checked, under half of the shortfall reflects unresolved V genes, and no reason is known for the rest. The DNA was the basis for D and trimming; V, J and clone size are from that table. Recorded for this sample are roughly 150,000 clones; 80% to 90% of them occurred a single time. The ten largest clones add up to over 9% of the sample.

Recombination connected TRBV5-1 to TRBJ2-2; TRBD2 might be the D gene, on 6 matching bases. Specimen: peripheral blood. The TCR sequence derives from a woman aged 65 to 85 with COVID-19, enrolled during active disease. The CDR3 is CASRRGTDTGELFF. The sequenced DNA is TGCGCCAGCCGACGGGGGACCGACACCGGGGAGCTGTTTTTT.